This is a list of T cell receptor beta chains from one sample in a study of neurological immune-mediated disorders. TCRdb reanalysed the 5' RACE reads using MiXCR and keeps one entry per CDR3 protein. Here the sample spans tens of thousands of distinct CDR3 sequences, 2.5% being singletons. Material: PBMCs. The receptor source for this set is a woman in her forties or fifties with multiple sclerosis. CDR3s include the opening cysteine and the closing phenylalanine or tryptophan. The D gene is left open where the match is weak. Clone sizes are given selectively: once, few, many, or a class where the clone is expanded.

V	J	D	length	size	CDR3	DNA
TRBV18	TRBJ2-6	-	14	many	CASSPPSGANVLTF	TGTGCCAGCTCACCACCTTCTGGGGCCAACGTCCTGACTTTC
TRBV7-9	TRBJ2-1	TRBD2	15	many	CASSLATSGVNEQFF	TGTGCCAGCAGCTTAGCGACTAGCGGGGTGAATGAGCAGTTCTTC
TRBV20-1	TRBJ2-3	-	13	many	CSVTQVSGDTQYF	TGCAGTGTCACCCAGGTCTCCGGGGATACGCAGTATTTT
TRBV28	TRBJ2-7	-	13	many	CASKNLGLREQYF	TGTGCCAGCAAAAATCTTGGCCTTCGAGAGCAGTACTTC
TRBV20-1	TRBJ1-5	-	14	few	CSATVRAGNQPQHF	TGCAGTGCCACTGTCCGGGCGGGCAATCAGCCCCAGCATTTT
TRBV4-1	TRBJ1-2	TRBD1	13	-	CASSHDRVFGYTF	TGCGCCAGCAGCCACGACAGGGTTTTTGGCTACACCTTC
TRBV12-3/TRBV12-4	TRBJ1-2	-	13	many	CASRPPGNYGYTF	TGTGCCAGCAGGCCACCAGGGAACTATGGCTACACCTTC
TRBV6-5	TRBJ2-1	TRBD2	14	many	CASSFGGRLNEQFF	TGTGCCAGCAGTTTTGGCGGGAGGTTAAATGAGCAGTTCTTC
TRBV7-2	TRBJ2-5	TRBD2	15	many	CASSTSSGPQETQYF	TGTGCCAGCAGCACCTCTAGCGGGCCCCAAGAGACCCAGTACTTC
TRBV5-1	TRBJ1-4	TRBD1	15	many	CASSFNRGANEKLFF	TGCGCCAGCAGCTTCAACAGGGGGGCTAATGAAAAACTGTTTTTT
TRBV9	TRBJ2-7	-	17	many	CASSPQGGWGSSYEQYF	TGTGCCAGCAGCCCCCAAGGAGGATGGGGGTCCTCCTACGAGCAGTACTTC
TRBV5-1	TRBJ2-1	-	15	many	CASSLDVAGNNEQFF	TGCGCCAGCAGCTTGGACGTCGCGGGCAACAATGAGCAGTTCTTC
TRBV20-1	TRBJ1-4	-	13	many	CRASRRGIEKLFF	TGCAGAGCTAGTAGGCGGGGAATTGAAAAACTGTTTTTT
TRBV6-6	TRBJ2-4	-	13	many	CASSTQVVEVQYF	TGTGCCAGCAGTACCCAGGTTGTAGAGGTTCAGTACTTC
TRBV4-3	TRBJ1-5	-	15	many	CASSKDRISNQPQHF	TGCGCCAGCAGCAAAGACAGGATCTCCAATCAGCCCCAGCATTTT
TRBV5-1	TRBJ1-5	TRBD1	15	many	CASSLDRGTDQPQHF	TGCGCCAGCAGCTTGGACAGGGGAACGGATCAGCCCCAGCATTTT
TRBV7-2	TRBJ1-1	-	15	few	CASSQGPWLNTEAFF	TGTGCCAGCAGCCAGGGACCATGGTTGAACACTGAAGCTTTCTTT
TRBV6-5	TRBJ1-2	-	13	many	CASSYRGGYGYTF	TGTGCCAGCAGTTATCGCGGGGGCTATGGCTACACCTTC
TRBV4-3	TRBJ2-3	TRBD2	19	many	CASSQDPRTSGGSTDTQYF	TGCGCCAGCAGCCAAGACCCGAGGACTAGCGGGGGGAGCACAGATACGCAGTATTTT
TRBV7-9	TRBJ2-3	TRBD1	15	-	CASSTRTGVGDTQYF	TGTGCCAGCAGCACGAGGACAGGGGTAGGAGATACGCAGTATTTT
TRBV20-1	TRBJ2-3	TRBD1	17	many	CSARASYRTGFTDTQYF	TGCAGTGCTAGAGCATCATACCGGACAGGGTTCACAGATACGCAGTATTTT
TRBV12-3/TRBV12-4	TRBJ1-1	-	11	few	CASTGTTEAFF	TGTGCCAGCACAGGGACCACTGAAGCTTTCTTT
TRBV7-3	TRBJ1-3	-	18	many	CASSKNAGPWSSGNTIYF	TGTGCCAGCAGTAAAAACGCAGGTCCTTGGAGCTCTGGAAACACCATATATTTT
TRBV12-3/TRBV12-4	TRBJ1-2	-	14	many	CASSGLGLNYGYTF	TGTGCCAGCTCAGGGCTGGGACTTAACTATGGCTACACCTTC
TRBV20-1	TRBJ1-4	-	15	many	CSARDQLGGNEKLFF	TGCAGTGCTAGAGATCAATTGGGCGGCAATGAAAAACTGTTTTTT
TRBV3-1	TRBJ2-1	-	16	once	CASSLRGGVTYNEQFF	TGTGCCAGCAGCCTCAGAGGGGGAGTCACCTACAATGAGCAGTTCTTC
TRBV20-1	TRBJ1-5	-	11	many	CSARIAGAQHF	TGCAGTGCTAGGATCGCAGGGGCCCAGCATTTT
TRBV18	TRBJ2-1	TRBD2	13	many	CASSPGLAEEQFF	TGTGCCAGCTCACCGGGACTAGCGGAAGAGCAGTTCTTC
TRBV20-1	TRBJ2-3	TRBD1	15	many	CSASLGTASTDTQYF	TGCAGTGCTAGCCTAGGGACAGCTAGCACAGATACGCAGTATTTT
TRBV12-3/TRBV12-4	TRBJ2-5	TRBD2	14	many	CASRRAGVEETQYF	TGTGCCAGCCGACGAGCGGGGGTGGAGGAGACCCAGTACTTC
TRBV27	TRBJ1-1	-	13	many	CASSLLENTEAFF	TGTGCCAGCAGTTTATTGGAGAACACTGAAGCTTTCTTT
TRBV5-5	TRBJ2-1	TRBD2	16	few	CASSSTSGSSYNEQFF	TGTGCCAGCAGCTCGACTAGCGGGAGCTCCTACAATGAGCAGTTCTTC
TRBV7-8	TRBJ1-5	-	16	many	CASSPSGPNSNQPQHF	TGTGCCAGCAGTCCATCAGGGCCTAATAGCAATCAGCCCCAGCATTTT
TRBV3-1	TRBJ1-1	-	16	-	CASTPGGGDMNTEAFF	TGTGCCAGCACCCCCGGGGGAGGGGACATGAACACTGAAGCTTTCTTT